The present entry profiles one T cell receptor beta chain with its context. The record originates from a study of blood T cell repertoires in COVID-19. Overall study context: Specimens from acute and convalescent COVID-19 originated in the United States, Italy and Spain.

The length of the CDR3 is 14 residues. The V end was cut by 5 bases, the J end by 7 bases, with 18 bases between. Per germline, CDR1 MNHNS and CDR2 SASEGT. The protocol was immunoSEQ multiplex PCR, while the TCRdb copy is restricted to in-frame clones and leaves out a portion. The repertoire holds about 310,000 clones, around 84% seen once, with about 2% in the top ten. The sequenced material came from PBMCs or T cells enriched from blood (not recorded which). This receptor was taken from a woman aged 30 to 39 who had been exposed to COVID-19. The chain is built from TRBV6-1 and TRBJ2-7, with a weak D call TRBD1 (6 bases). CDR3 coding DNA: TGTGCCAGCAGTTCGGGACACTCTGCGCGGGAGCAGTACTTC. Its translation: CASSSGHSAREQYF.